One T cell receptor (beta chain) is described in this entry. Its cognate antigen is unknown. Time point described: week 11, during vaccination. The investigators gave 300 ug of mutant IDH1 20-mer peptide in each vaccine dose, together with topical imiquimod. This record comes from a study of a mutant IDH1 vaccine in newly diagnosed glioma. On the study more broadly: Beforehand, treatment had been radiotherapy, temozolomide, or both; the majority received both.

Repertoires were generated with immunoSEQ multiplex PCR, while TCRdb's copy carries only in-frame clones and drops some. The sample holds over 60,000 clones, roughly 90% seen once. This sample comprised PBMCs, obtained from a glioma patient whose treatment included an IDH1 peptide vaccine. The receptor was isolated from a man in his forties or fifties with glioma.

In DNA form, the CDR3 reads TGTGCCAGCAGCAAAGGGACGGGACGGGCCTACGAGCAGTACTTC. Translated: CASSKGTGRAYEQYF. The rearrangement uses TRBV21-1 and TRBJ2-7. TRBV21-1 is a recognized pseudogene. There are 15 residues in the CDR3.